Presented here are 4 T cell receptor beta chains from one specimen sequenced in a study of T cells in Graves' hyperthyroidism and ophthalmopathy. The TCR beta CDR3 regions underwent amplification using RNA transcripts as the source. A set of HTBI primers served as the primers for a first-round RT-PCR of the TCR CDR3. MiXCR was run by TCRdb on the multiplex PCR reads, yielding one entry per CDR3 protein. Of hundreds of thousands of distinct CDR3 sequences listed, 12% to 15% are singletons. What was sequenced was blood. The receptors derive from a young woman with Graves' hyperthyroidism.

The table lists this clonotype with many counts. This chain connects TRBV6-2 or TRBV6-3 to TRBJ1-5, with a tentative D call TRBD1 (5 bases). Trimming took 0 bases from V and 5 from J, leaving 20 bases between them. The CDR3 contains 18 residues. The germline V gene has CDR1 MNHEY and CDR2 SVGEGT. In nucleotides, the CDR3 is TGTGCCAGCAGTTACTCTATCCAGGGCATCTCCAACGATCAGCCCCAGCATTTT. Encoded protein: CASSYSIQGISNDQPQHF.

This clonotype was seen many times. V is TRBV2 and J is TRBJ1-4; D gene ambiguous. Germline V gene sequence: CDR1 SNHLY, CDR2 FYNNEI. V was pared by 7 bases and J by 0 bases, with 3 bases between. The CDR3 has 12 amino acids. The CDR3 reads CASTPTNEKLFF. CDR3 in DNA: TGTGCCAGCACCCCAACTAATGAAAAACTGTTTTTT.

There are many counts of this clonotype. The chain recombines TRBV11-2 with TRBJ1-1, with TRBD1 as a possible D gene (5 bases). Between the trimmed V and J ends, which lost 5 bases and 0 bases, there was a span of 16 bases. The germline CDR1 and CDR2 sequences are SGHAT and FQNNGV. The CDR3 consists of 16 residues. The CDR3 protein is CASSHARGNMNTEAFF. The DNA for the CDR3 is TGTGCCAGCAGCCACGCGAGGGGAAACATGAACACTGAAGCTTTCTTT.

This clonotype came up many times. The chain couples TRBV7-2 to TRBJ2-3, with 8 bases matching TRBD2. Germline values: CDR1 SGHTA, CDR2 FQGNSA. The length of the CDR3 is 15 residues. The ends lost 2 bases at V and 3 bases at J; junction bases unmatched: 4. CDR3 loop: CASSLTGGWTDTQYF. CDR3 coding DNA: TGTGCCAGCAGCTTAACGGGAGGGTGGACAGATACGCAGTATTTT.